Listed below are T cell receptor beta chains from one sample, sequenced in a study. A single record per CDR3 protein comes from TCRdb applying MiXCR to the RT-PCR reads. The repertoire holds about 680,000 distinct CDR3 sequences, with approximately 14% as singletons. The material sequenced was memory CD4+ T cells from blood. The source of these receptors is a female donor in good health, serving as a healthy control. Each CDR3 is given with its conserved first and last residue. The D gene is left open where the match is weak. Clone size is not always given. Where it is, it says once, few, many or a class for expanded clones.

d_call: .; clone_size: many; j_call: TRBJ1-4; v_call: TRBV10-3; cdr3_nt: TGTGCCATCAGTGTAGGAGGGCGAGACGAAAAACTGTTTTTT; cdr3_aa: CAISVGGRDEKLFF
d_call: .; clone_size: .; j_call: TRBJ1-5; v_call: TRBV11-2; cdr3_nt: TGTGCCAGCAGCTTCGGTAGGACATCAGAGCCCCAGCATTTT; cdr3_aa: CASSFGRTSEPQHF
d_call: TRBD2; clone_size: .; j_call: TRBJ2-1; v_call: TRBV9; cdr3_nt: TGTGCCAGCAGCGTTCAAGCGGGAGGAAACAATGAGCAGTTCTTC; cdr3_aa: CASSVQAGGNNEQFF
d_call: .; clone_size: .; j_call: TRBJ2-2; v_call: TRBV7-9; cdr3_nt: TGTGCCAGCAGCTTAGATGTGCGTCCCGGGGAGCTGTTTTTT; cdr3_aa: CASSLDVRPGELFF
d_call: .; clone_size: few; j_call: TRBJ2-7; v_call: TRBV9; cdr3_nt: TGTGCCAGCAGCGTAGGGGGGCGGTCAGAAGAGCAGTACTTC; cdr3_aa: CASSVGGRSEEQYF
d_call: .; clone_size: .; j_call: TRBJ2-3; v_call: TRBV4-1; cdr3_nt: TGCGCCAGCAGCCGACAATTTAGCACAGATACGCAGTATTTT; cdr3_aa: CASSRQFSTDTQYF
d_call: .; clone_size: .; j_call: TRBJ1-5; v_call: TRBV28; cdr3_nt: TGTGCCAGCAGTTTAAAGGCCCCCCTATTCTATAGCAATCAGCCCCAGCATTTT; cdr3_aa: CASSLKAPLFYSNQPQHF
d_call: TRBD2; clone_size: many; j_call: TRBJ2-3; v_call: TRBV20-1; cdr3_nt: TGCAGTGCTGCCCCTTGGACTAGCGGGAGGACAGATACGCAGTATTTT; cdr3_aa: CSAAPWTSGRTDTQYF
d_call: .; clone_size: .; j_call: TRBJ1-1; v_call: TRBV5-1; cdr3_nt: TGCGCCAGCAGCTTGGCCGGGGCGGGGAGGGGCACTGAAGCTTTCTTT; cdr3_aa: CASSLAGAGRGTEAFF
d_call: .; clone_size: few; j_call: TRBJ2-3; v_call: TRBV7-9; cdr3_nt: TGTGCCAGCAGCTTAAGGTACCTCACAGATACGCAGTATTTT; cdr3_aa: CASSLRYLTDTQYF
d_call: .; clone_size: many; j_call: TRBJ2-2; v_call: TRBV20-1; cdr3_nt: TGCAGTGCTCCGCGCGCGGGGAACACCGGGGAGCTGTTTTTT; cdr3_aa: CSAPRAGNTGELFF
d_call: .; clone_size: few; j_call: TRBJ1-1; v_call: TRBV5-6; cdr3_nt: TGTGCCAGCAGCTTGTATTCCTCCCCGCACACTGAAGCTTTCTTT; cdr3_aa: CASSLYSSPHTEAFF
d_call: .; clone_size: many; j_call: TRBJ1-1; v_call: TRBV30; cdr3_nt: TGTGCCTGGAACACAGGCATGAACACTGAAGCTTTCTTT; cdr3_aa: CAWNTGMNTEAFF
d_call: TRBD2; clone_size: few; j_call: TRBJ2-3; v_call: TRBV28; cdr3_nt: TGTGCCAGCAGTTTCCCCGGGGCTAGCGGGCTCACAGATACGCAGTATTTT; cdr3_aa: CASSFPGASGLTDTQYF
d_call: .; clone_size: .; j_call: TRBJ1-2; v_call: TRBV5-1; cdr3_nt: TGCGCCAGCACCCCGGGGGTGGACTATGGCTACACCTTC; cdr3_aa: CASTPGVDYGYTF
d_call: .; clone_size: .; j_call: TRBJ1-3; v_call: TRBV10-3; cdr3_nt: TGTGCCATCAGTGAGTCGGAGGGAAACACCATATATTTT; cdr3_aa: CAISESEGNTIYF
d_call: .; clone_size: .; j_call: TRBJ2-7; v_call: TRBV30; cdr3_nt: TGTGCTTCAGGGGGAGGGGGGATGTCCTACGAGCAGTACTTC; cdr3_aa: CASGGGGMSYEQYF
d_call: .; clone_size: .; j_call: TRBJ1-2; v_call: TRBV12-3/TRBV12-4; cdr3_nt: TGTGCCAGCAGTTTTATGCGTCGGGTCACGGGAGGCTACACCTTC; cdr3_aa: CASSFMRRVTGGYTF
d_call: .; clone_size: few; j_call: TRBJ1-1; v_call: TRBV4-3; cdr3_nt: TGCGCCAGCAGCCCCCAATCGGACAGAGGGGGAACTGAAGCTTTCTTT; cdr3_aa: CASSPQSDRGGTEAFF
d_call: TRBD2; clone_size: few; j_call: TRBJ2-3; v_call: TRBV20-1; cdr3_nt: TGCAGTGCACGCCCGGGACTAGCGGGAGCAACAGATACGCAGTATTTT; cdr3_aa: CSARPGLAGATDTQYF
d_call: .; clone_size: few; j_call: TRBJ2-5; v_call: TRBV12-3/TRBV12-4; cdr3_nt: TGTGCCAGCAGTTTTAGGCCAACAGTCCAAGAGACCCAGTACTTC; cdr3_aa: CASSFRPTVQETQYF
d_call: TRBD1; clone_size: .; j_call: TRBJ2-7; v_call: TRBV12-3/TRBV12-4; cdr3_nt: TGTGCCAGCAGTTCCGGACAGGGAAATACCTACGAGCAGTACTTC; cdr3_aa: CASSSGQGNTYEQYF
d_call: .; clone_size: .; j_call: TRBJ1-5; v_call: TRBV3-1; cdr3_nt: TGTGCCAGCAGCCCGGTAGGGTTGGGCAATCAGCCCCAGCATTTT; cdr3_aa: CASSPVGLGNQPQHF
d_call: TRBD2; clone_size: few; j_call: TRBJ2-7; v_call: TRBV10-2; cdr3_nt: TGCGCCAGCAACGCGGGAGCCATATACGAGCAGTACTTC; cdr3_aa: CASNAGAIYEQYF